The clone carrying this TCR beta chain was seen just once. The antigen is unknown. The assay was immunoSEQ multiplex PCR, and TCRdb's table has in-frame clones only and misses some. The table records 10,000 to 15,000 clones, more than 85% of them present only once. The V and J ends lost 5 bases and 4 bases respectively, with 23 bases between them. The CDR3 contains 17 residues. The germline V gene encodes CDR1 MRHNA and CDR2 SNTAGT. The record originates from a study of graft-versus-host responses after intestinal transplantation. Study-level findings and limits: Early HvG declines after transplant were associated with peak circulating GvH clone levels.

The chain combines TRBV6-4 with TRBJ1-2; D is undetermined. Source: PBMCs, taken just under 110 days after intestinal transplant. The clonotype originates from a human patient who received an intestinal transplant, so some T cells may come from the graft donor. Here the CDR3 reads CASSSGLSHGKIYGYTF. The CDR3 coding sequence is TGTGCCAGCAGTTCCGGCCTCTCACACGGAAAGATCTATGGCTACACCTTC.